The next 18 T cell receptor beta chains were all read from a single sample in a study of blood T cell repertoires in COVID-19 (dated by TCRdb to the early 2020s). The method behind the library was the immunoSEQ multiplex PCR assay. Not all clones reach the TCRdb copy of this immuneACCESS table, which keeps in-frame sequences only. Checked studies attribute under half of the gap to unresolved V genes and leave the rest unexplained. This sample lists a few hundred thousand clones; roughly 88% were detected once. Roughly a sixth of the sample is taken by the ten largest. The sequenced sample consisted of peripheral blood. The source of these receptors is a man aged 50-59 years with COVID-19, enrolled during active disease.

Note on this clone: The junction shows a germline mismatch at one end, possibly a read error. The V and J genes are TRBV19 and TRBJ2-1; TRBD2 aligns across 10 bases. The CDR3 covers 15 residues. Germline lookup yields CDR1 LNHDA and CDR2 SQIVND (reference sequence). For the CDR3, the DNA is TGTGCCACTAGTAGCGGGGGGCATGTTTACAATGAGCAGTTCTTC. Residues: CATSSGGHVYNEQFF.

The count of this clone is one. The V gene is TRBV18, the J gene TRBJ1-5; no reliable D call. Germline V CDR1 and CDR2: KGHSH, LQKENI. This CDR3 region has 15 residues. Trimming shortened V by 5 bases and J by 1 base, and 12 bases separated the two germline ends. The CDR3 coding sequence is TGTGCCAGCTCATCCAGGACGGGGAGCAATCAGCCCCAGCATTTT. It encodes CASSSRTGSNQPQHF.

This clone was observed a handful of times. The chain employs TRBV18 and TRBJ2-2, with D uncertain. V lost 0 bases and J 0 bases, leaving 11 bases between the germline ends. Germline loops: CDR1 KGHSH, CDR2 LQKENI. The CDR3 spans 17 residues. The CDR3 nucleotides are TGTGCCAGCTCACCACCAAGAGCGTTGTCGAACACCGGGGAGCTGTTTTTT. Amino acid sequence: CASSPPRALSNTGELFF.

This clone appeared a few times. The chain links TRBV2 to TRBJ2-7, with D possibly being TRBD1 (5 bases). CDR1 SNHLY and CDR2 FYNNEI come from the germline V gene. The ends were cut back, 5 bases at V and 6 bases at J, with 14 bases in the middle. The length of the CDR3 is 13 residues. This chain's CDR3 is CASSQRGPSEQYF. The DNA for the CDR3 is TGTGCCAGCAGTCAAAGGGGCCCTAGCGAGCAGTACTTC.

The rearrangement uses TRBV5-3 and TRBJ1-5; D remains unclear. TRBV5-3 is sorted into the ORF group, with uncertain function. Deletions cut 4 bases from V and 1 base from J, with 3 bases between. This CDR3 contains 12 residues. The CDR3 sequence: CARSRSNQPQHF. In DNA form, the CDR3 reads TGTGCCAGAAGCCGGAGCAATCAGCCCCAGCATTTT.

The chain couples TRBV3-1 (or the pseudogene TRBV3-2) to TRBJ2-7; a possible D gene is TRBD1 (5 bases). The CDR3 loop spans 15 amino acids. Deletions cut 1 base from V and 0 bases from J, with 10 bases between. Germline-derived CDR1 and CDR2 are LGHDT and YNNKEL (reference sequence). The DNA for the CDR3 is TGTGCCAGCAGCCAAGTTCGTCAGGGCTCCTACGAGCAGTACTTC. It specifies CASSQVRQGSYEQYF.

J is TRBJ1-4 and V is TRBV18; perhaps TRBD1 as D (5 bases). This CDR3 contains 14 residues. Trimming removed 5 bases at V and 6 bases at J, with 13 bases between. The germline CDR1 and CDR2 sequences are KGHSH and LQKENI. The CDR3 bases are TGTGCCAGCTCATCCAGGGTTACGGATGAAAAACTGTTTTTT. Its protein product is CASSSRVTDEKLFF.

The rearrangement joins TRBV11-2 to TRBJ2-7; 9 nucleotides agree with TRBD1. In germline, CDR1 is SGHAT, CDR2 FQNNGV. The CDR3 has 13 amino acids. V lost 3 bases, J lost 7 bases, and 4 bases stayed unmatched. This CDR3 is CASSFGTGYEQYF. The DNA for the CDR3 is TGTGCCAGCAGCTTCGGGACAGGGTATGAGCAGTACTTC. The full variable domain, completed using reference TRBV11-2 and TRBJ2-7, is EAGVAQSPRYKIIEKRQSVAFWCNPISGHATLYWYQQILGQGPKLLIQFQNNGVVDDSQLPKDRFSAERLKGVDSTLKIQPAKLEDSAVYLCASSFGTGYEQYFGPGTRLTVT.

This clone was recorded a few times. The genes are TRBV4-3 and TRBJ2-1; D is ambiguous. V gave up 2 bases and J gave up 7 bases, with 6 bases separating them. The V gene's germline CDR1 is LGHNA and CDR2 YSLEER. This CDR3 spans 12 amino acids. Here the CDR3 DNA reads TGCGCCAGCAGCCAAAGCTGGAATGAGCAGTTCTTC. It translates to CASSQSWNEQFF.

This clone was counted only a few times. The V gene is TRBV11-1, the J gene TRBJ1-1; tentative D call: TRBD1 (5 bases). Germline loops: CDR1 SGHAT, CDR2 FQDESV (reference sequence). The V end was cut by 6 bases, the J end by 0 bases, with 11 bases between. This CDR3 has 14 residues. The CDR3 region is CASSPTVMNTEAFF. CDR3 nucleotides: TGTGCCAGCAGTCCGACAGTCATGAACACTGAAGCTTTCTTT. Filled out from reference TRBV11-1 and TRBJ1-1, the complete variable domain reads EAEVAQSPRYKITEKSQAVAFWCDPISGHATLYWYRQILGQGPELLVQFQDESVVDDSQLPKDRFSAERLKGVDSTLKIQPAELGDSAMYLCASSPTVMNTEAFFGQGTRLTVV.

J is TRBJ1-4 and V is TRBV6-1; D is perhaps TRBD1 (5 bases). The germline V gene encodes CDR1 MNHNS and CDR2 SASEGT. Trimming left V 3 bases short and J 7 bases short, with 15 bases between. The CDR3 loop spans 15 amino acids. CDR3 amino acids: CASSDPQERSEKLFF. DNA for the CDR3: TGTGCCAGCAGTGATCCACAGGAGCGATCTGAAAAACTGTTTTTT.

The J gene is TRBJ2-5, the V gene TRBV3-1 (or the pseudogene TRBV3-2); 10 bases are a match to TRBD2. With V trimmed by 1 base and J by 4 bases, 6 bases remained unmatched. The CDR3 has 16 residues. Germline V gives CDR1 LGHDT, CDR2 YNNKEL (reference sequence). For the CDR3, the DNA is TGTGCCAGCAGCCAAGGGGAGCGGGGGGGCCGAGAGACCCAGTACTTC. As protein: CASSQGERGGRETQYF.

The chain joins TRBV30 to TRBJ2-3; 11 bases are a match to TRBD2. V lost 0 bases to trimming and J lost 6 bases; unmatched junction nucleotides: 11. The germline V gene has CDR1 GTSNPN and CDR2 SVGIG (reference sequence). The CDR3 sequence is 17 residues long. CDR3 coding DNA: TGTGCCTGGAGTGTACGGGGTAGCGGGGGGGCCAGGGATACGCAGTATTTT. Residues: CAWSVRGSGGARDTQYF.

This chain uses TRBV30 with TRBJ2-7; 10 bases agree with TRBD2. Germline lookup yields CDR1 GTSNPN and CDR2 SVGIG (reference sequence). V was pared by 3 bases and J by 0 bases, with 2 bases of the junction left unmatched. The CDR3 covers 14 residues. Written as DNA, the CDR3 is TGTGCCTGGAGGGAGCGGGAGGGCTCCTACGAGCAGTACTTC. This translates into CAWREREGSYEQYF.

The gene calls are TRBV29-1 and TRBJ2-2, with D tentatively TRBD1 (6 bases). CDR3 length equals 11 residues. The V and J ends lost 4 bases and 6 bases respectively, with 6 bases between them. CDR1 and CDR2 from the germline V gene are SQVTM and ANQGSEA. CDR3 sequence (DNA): TGCAGCGTTGGACAGGCCGGGGAGCTGTTTTTT. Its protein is CSVGQAGELFF.

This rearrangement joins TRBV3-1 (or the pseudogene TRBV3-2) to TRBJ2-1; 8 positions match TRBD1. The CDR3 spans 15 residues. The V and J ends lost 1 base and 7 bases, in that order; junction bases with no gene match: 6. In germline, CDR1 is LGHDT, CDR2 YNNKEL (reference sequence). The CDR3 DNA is TGTGCCAGCAGCCAAGGTCGGACAGGGCGGAATGAGCAGTTCTTC. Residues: CASSQGRTGRNEQFF.

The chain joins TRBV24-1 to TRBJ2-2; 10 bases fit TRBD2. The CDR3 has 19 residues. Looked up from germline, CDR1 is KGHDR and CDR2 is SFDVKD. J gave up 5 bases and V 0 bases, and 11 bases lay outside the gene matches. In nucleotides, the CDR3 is TGTGCCACCAGTGATTTGGCTAGCGGGGGTCCTATAGGGACCGGGGAGCTGTTTTTT. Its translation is CATSDLASGGPIGTGELFF.

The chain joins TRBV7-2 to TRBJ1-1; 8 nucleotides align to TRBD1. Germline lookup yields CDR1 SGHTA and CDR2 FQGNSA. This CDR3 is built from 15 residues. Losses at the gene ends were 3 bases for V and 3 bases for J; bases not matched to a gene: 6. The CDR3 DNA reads TGTGCCAGCAGCTTCCAGGGGGCTCGGTACACTGAAGCTTTCTTT. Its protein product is CASSFQGARYTEAFF. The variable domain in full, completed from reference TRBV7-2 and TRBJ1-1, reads GAGVSQSPSNKVTEKGKDVELRCDPISGHTALYWYRQSLGQGLEFLIYFQGNSAPDKSGLPSDRFSAERTGGSVSTLTIQRTQQEDSAVYLCASSFQGARYTEAFFGQGTRLTVV.